This T cell receptor (beta chain) was sequenced for a study of Ad26.COV2.S vaccination and SARS-CoV-2 variants. The data were produced by immunoSEQ multiplex PCR, yet TCRdb's version contains in-frame clones alone and is incomplete. This sample has over 110,000 clones, with about nine tenths found just once. V lost 5 bases, J lost 3 bases, and 5 bases stayed unmatched. Germline loops: CDR1 SGHRS, CDR2 YFSETQ. CDR3 length: 14 amino acids. Source: peripheral blood, taken after recovery from COVID-19. The clonotype was recovered from a human donor who had recovered from COVID-19. The J gene is TRBJ2-7, the V gene TRBV5-1, with TRBD1 matching 10 bases. The CDR3 here is CASRPGTGVYEQYF. DNA for the CDR3: TGCGCCAGCAGACCCGGGACAGGGGTCTACGAGCAGTACTTC.